The entry that follows covers one T cell receptor (beta chain) sequence. Its antigen is undetermined. These data belong to a study of shared clonotypes between healthy human individuals. Profiling relied on immunoSEQ multiplex PCR, and the TCRdb table lists in-frame clones only, not all of them. The repertoire consists of hundreds of thousands of clones, with less than 75% occurring once and the leading ten covering about 9.4%. Findings and limits, study-wide: Sequencing of the sorted subsets was shown by rarefaction to be incomplete despite large depth.

V lost 11 bases, J lost 0 bases, and 6 bases stayed unmatched. Germline-derived CDR1 and CDR2 are MDHEN and SYDVKM. The CDR3 is 13 residues long. Healthy HIV-negative adults without recent acute infections or vaccinations served as donors. Material for sequencing was memory CD4+ T cells sorted from blood. Subset noted: CD45RA-negative fraction. The TCR originated in a young man in good health. The V call is TRBV28, the J call TRBJ1-1, with TRBD1 matching 7 bases. DNA for the CDR3: TGTGCCGGGAAGACAGGGTTGAACACTGAAGCTTTCTTT. Its translation is CAGKTGLNTEAFF.